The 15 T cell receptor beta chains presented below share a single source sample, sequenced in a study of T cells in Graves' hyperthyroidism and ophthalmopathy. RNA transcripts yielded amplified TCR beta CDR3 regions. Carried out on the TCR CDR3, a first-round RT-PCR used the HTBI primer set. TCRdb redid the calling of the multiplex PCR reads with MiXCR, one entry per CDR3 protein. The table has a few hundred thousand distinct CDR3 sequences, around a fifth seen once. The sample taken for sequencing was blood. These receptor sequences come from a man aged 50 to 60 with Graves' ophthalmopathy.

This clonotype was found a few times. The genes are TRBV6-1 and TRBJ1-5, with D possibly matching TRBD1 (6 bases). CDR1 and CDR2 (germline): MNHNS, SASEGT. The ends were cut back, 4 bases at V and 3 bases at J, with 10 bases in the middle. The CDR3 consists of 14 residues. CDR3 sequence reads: CASSGRTANQPQHF. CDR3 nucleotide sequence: TGTGCCAGCAGTGGCCGGACAGCCAATCAGCCCCAGCATTTT.

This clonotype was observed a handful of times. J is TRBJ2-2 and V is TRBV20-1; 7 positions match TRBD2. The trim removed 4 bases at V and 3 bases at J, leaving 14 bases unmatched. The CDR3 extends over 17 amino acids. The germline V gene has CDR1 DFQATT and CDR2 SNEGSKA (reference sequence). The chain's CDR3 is CSANDRSGTTYTGELFF. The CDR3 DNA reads TGCAGTGCTAACGACCGTTCCGGGACTACCTACACCGGGGAGCTGTTTTTT.

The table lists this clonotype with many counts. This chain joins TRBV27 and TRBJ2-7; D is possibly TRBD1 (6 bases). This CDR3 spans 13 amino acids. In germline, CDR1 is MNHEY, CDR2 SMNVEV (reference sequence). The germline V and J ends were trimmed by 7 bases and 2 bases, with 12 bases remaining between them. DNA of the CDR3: TGTGCCAGCAAGAGGCAGGGGCCCTACGAGCAGTACTTC. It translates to CASKRQGPYEQYF.

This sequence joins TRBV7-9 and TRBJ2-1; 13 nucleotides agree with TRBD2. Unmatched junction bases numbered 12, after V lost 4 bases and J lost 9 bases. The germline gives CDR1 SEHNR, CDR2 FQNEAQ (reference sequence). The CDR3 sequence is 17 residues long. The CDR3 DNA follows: TGTGCCAGCAGCTCACCGACGACTAGCGGGAGGTGGGGTGAGCAGTTCTTC. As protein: CASSSPTTSGRWGEQFF.

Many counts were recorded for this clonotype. The CDR3 DNA sequence: TGTGCCAGCAGTTTATCGCAGGGGGCCTCCTCCTACGAGCAGTACTTC. It yields the protein CASSLSQGASSYEQYF. The V call is TRBV27, the J call TRBJ2-7; TRBD1 aligns across 8 bases. The CDR3 length is 16 residues. The V segment lost 0 bases and the J segment 0 bases; nucleotides outside the gene matches: 4. Germline V CDR1 and CDR2: MNHEY, SMNVEV (reference sequence).

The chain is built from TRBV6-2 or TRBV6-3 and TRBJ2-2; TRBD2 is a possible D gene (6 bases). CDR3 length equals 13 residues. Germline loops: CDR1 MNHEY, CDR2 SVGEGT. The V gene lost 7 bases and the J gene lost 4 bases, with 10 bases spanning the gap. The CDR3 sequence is CASTKTSTGELFF. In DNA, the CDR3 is TGTGCCAGCACTAAGACTAGCACCGGGGAGCTGTTTTTT.

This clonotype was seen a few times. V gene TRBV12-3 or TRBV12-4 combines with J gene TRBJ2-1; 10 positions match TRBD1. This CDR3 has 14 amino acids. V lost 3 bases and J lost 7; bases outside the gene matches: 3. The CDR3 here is CASSLTGGGNEQFF. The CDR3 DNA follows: TGTGCCAGCAGTTTGACAGGGGGCGGGAATGAGCAGTTCTTC.

The CDR3 DNA is TGTGCCAGCAGCCGATTGGACAGTGAAGCTTTCTTT. Protein: CASSRLDSEAFF. The chain combines TRBV6-1 with TRBJ1-1, with a tentative D call TRBD1 (6 bases). In germline, CDR1 is MNHNS, CDR2 SASEGT. The V end lost 6 bases, the J end lost 7 bases, and 12 bases lay between the germline ends. This CDR3 is 12 amino acids long.

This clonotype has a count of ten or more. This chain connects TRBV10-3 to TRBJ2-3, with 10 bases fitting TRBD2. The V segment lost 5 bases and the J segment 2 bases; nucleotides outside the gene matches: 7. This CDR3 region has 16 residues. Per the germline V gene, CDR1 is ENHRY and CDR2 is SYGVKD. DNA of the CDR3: TGTGCCATCAGTCCTACTAGCGGGGCCAACACAGATACGCAGTATTTT. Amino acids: CAISPTSGANTDTQYF.

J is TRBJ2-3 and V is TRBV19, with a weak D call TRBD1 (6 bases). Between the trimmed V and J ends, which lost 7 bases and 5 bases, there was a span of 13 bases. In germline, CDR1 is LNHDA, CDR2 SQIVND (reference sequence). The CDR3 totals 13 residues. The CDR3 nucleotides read TGTGCCAGTAACACAGGGATGGGAGATACGCAGTATTTT. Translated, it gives CASNTGMGDTQYF.

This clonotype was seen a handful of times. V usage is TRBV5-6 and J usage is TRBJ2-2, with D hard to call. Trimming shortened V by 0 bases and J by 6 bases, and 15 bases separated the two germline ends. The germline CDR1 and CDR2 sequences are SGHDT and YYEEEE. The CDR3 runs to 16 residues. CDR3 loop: CASSLGGRDYAGELFF. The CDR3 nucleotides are TGTGCCAGCAGCTTGGGGGGTAGAGATTACGCCGGGGAGCTGTTTTTT.

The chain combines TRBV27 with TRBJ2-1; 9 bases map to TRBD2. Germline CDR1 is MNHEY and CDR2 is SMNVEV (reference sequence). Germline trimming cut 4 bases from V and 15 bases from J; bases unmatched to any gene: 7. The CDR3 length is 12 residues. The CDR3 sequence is CASSSSGRSRFF. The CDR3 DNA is TGTGCCAGCAGTTCAAGCGGGAGGTCTCGGTTCTTC.

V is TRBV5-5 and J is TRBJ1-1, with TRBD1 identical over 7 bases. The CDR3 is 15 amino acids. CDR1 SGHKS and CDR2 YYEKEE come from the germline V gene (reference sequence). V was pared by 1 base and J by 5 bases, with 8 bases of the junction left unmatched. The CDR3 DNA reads TGTGCCAGCAGCTTGTACGAGGGGGCTGGAACTGAAGCTTTCTTT. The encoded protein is CASSLYEGAGTEAFF.

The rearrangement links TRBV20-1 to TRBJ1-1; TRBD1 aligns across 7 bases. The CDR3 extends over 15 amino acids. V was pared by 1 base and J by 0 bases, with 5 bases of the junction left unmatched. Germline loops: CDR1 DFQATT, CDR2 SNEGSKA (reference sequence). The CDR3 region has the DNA TGCAGTGCTAGAGGCCCCGACAGGGTGAACACTGAAGCTTTCTTT. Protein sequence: CSARGPDRVNTEAFF.

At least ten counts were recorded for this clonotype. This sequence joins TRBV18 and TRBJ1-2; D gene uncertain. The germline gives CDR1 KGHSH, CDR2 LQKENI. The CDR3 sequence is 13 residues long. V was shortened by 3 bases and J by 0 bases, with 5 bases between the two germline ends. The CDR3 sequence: CASSPVANYGYTF. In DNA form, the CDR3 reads TGTGCCAGCTCACCGGTAGCTAACTATGGCTACACCTTC.